This entry features one T cell receptor beta chain sequence. The source of the sample is a study of blood T cell repertoires in COVID-19. Study-wide background: In each case, the material was cDNA or gDNA derived from T cells, B-cell-depleted T cells, or PBMCs.

Only in-frame clones appear in the TCRdb table, and some are missing; sequencing was by immunoSEQ multiplex PCR. The sample holds hundreds of thousands of clones, around 88% seen once. Germline-derived CDR1 and CDR2 are LNHDA and SQIVND (reference sequence). The CDR3 spans 14 residues. V shed 11 bases and J shed 0 bases, with 14 bases lying between them. Across about two dozen US areas, participants ranged in age from about 18 to 90 years. Participants' reported clinical history set cohort assignment. Cohort 3 recovery required two negative PCRs, clearance, or symptom resolution. The sequenced material came from PBMCs or T cells enriched from blood (not recorded which). The chain combines TRBV19 with TRBJ2-4; tentative D call: TRBD1 (5 bases). The TCR comes from a woman aged 40 to 50 who had recovered from COVID-19. The CDR3 DNA sequence: TGTGCCTGCGGAATCCAGGGAGCCAAAAACATTCAGTACTTC. Its protein product is CACGIQGAKNIQYF.